A single sample gave rise to the 4 T cell receptor beta chains below, sequenced in a study of shared clonotypes between healthy human individuals. Sequencing was performed with immunoSEQ multiplex PCR; in TCRdb, only in-frame clones are kept and a portion is missing. Of millions of clones listed, 90% to 95% were seen once; the top ten hold around 0.13%. The material sequenced was naive CD4+ T cells sorted from blood. The sample's subset: CD45RA+ positively selected. The receptors come from a man younger than 35 in good health.

The J gene is TRBJ1-2, the V gene TRBV2; D might be TRBD1 (6 bases). The germline V and J ends were trimmed by 7 bases and 8 bases, with 20 bases remaining between them. The CDR3 extends over 14 amino acids. CDR1 SNHLY and CDR2 FYNNEI come from the germline V gene. CDR3 in amino acids: CASTAPTGDRGYTF. Here the CDR3 DNA reads TGTGCCAGCACCGCTCCGACAGGTGATAGGGGCTACACCTTC.

The chain carries TRBV29-1 and TRBJ2-2; the D gene is possibly TRBD1 (6 bases). Per germline, CDR1 SQVTM and CDR2 ANQGSEA. The CDR3 is made up of 14 amino acids. The V end lost 6 bases, the J end lost 3 bases, and 14 bases lay between the germline ends. The CDR3 nucleotides read TGCAGCGTGGTAATCCACAGGGACACCGGGGAGCTGTTTTTT. Its protein is CSVVIHRDTGELFF.

This clone was found a few times. The junction shows a germline mismatch at one end, possibly a read error. V gene TRBV2 combines with J gene TRBJ1-1, with 8 bases identical to TRBD1. This CDR3 region has 16 residues. Germline assignment: CDR1 SNHLY and CDR2 FYNNEI. The CDR3 region is CASSKGQGLLNTEAFF. CDR3 nucleotide sequence: TGTGCCAGCAGTAAAGGACAGGGCCTTTTGAATACTGAAGCTTTCTTT.

The rearrangement links TRBV10-3 to TRBJ2-6; 10 bases match TRBD1. CDR1 and CDR2 (germline): ENHRY, SYGVKD. The CDR3 contains 17 residues. V shed 4 bases, J shed 4 bases, and the junction held 7 bases outside the gene matches. Written as DNA, the CDR3 is TGTGCCATCAGTGTCGGGACAGGGGTGCAAGGGGCCAACGTCCTGACTTTC. Its protein product is CAISVGTGVQGANVLTF.